The sequence of this T cell receptor (beta chain) was determined in a study of beta chain features in type 1 diabetes (dated by TCRdb to the late 2010s). Some background on the complete study: Mean age, gender distribution, total cell number and subset yield did not differ between patients and healthy donors. Naive and central memory subsets were obtained from all 28 donors, but regulatory and stem cell-like memory subsets were isolated from only 8 patients and about 8 healthy donors. In the study, TCRB repertoires of sorted circulating CD4+ T cell subsets from recently diagnosed type 1 diabetes patients were compared with those of matched healthy donors. Across all samples, fewer than 110,000,000 sorted cells were examined, and cell number per subset correlated strongly with RNA yield.

A single peripheral blood draw of about 116 mL on average was collected from each donor into heparinised tubes. Using a panel that included CD45RO, CCR7, CD25, CD127, CD95 and CD27, naive, central memory, regulatory and stem cell-like memory CD4+ T cells were sorted on a BD FACSAria II. A purity above 95% was achieved for all sorted populations. PBMCs were isolated right away by Lymphoprep density gradient centrifugation and were stained directly, without culture. Samples were stained and sorted in pairs, with one healthy donor and one patient per experiment, so that batch effects were minimized. The full study reports these points: Shorter templates might have been favored by PCR, but patient and control samples were amplified and corrected together, so both groups would have been affected equally by any skew. The naive, central memory and regulatory TCRB repertoires appeared to resemble one another more closely among patients than among healthy donors. In all four CD4+ subsets, TCRB CDR3 length was moderately but significantly shorter in type 1 diabetes patients. Patients with type 1 diabetes made fewer insertions and deleted more nucleotides at VDJ recombination sites, implying thymic rearrangement abnormalities. Because cDNA was sequenced instead of genomic DNA, highly expressing activated cells could be over-represented, though the groups showed no difference in activation or CD3 levels. Only small numbers of individuals were included in the HLA sub-analyses, which left unresolved whether HLA type had any influence on TCRB rearrangement.

The germline V end is reduced by 7 bases and the J end by 10 bases; junction bases left unmatched: 4. CDR1 and CDR2 were assigned from the germline V gene as MNHEY and SVGAGI. From the cysteine up to the phenylalanine, the CDR3 has a length of 12 residues. The only DNA kept is the CDR3, 36 bases in frame from the first base. This clone has more than one count but fewer than ten. Its antigen specificity is not known. Per-base quality was not reported, and no clone a single base away is much larger than it. All of the isolated RNA was reverse transcribed with the High Capacity cDNA Reverse Transcription Kit, so expressed TCRB transcripts were sequenced. Naive, central memory and regulatory T cell samples underwent deep immunoSEQ sequencing, averaging around 4 million total reads per sample. After sorted cells were lysed in RLT buffer, RNA was extracted with DNase-treated RNeasy Micro or Mini kits, with the choice depending on cell number. To prevent cross-contamination, each cell subset was processed individually, whereas patient and healthy donor samples were processed jointly. Using the immunoSEQ multiplex PCR, TCRB sequences were amplified from cDNA into 87-bp fragments spanning the CDR3 region. Amplicons were sequenced on the Illumina HiSeq platform. From the authors' description of their analysis: Synthetic template baselines were used to correct PCR bias computationally, reads within Hamming distance 2 were collapsed, and singletons that could not be merged were discarded. Reads were aligned against IMGT to assign V, D and J genes, CDR3 length and insertions or deletions at six rearrangement sites. Within each subset, clonotype counts were normalized to sorted cell number, after which true diversity and Gini coefficients were computed with the tcR R package. The overlap coefficient, calculated on TCRB nucleotide sequences, was used to measure repertoire sharing. Out-of-frame TCRB sequences from naive cells were analyzed as a proxy for the pre-selection repertoire. Entries here come from immuneACCESS through TCRdb and include only in-frame sequences with V and J called. Some clones fail to appear in such tables; in the studies checked, an unresolved V gene covers under half of the shortfall, and the cause of the remainder is unknown. That table supplies the V and J calls and clone size; D and trimming were determined from the DNA. In this sample the table shows under 300,000 clones, about 14% of which occur a single time. The ten largest clones add up to approximately 0.018% of the sample.

The rearrangement combines TRBV6-5 with TRBJ2-1, and 10 junction bases match TRBD2. The receptor comes from a man under 40 with type 1 diabetes. The sequenced sample was naive CD4+ T cells from blood. The meaning of the sample's cell subset or site label: true naive CD4+ T cells. The bases read TGTGCCAGCAAATGGACTAGCGGAGAGCAGTTCTTC. Its product reads: CASKWTSGEQFF.